The sequence of this T cell receptor beta chain was determined in a study of Tregs in tolerant kidney transplant recipients. Study-level points and caveats: Donor-specific Treg expansion exceeded global Treg expansion in tolerant patients, suggesting antigen drive.

On this clone itself: Antigen: not known.

Clones were read by immunoSEQ multiplex PCR, and TCRdb kept only the in-frame ones, dropping some. The data hold fewer than 55,000 clones, with around nine tenths observed a single time. The CDR3 has 13 residues. Per the germline V gene, CDR1 is LGHNA and CDR2 is YNFKEQ. The J segment lost 7 bases and the V segment lost 1 base, leaving 2 bases of the junction unmatched. Recipients received nonmyeloablative bone marrow transplants from related graft donors, with transient mixed chimerism. CD4+CD25+CD127- Tregs, CD4+CD25- non-Tregs, CD4 and CD8 cells were sorted. The chain recombines TRBV4-2 with TRBJ2-3, with TRBD2 matching 7 bases. Specimen: CD8+ T cells from blood (PBMCs), collected 12 months after the transplant. This clonotype originated in a human patient who received a combined kidney and bone marrow transplant. Some T cells may trace back to the graft donor. The CDR3: CASSQVGGNTQYF. The CDR3 DNA reads as TGTGCCAGCAGCCAAGTGGGGGGGAATACGCAGTATTTT.